This entry lists 20 T cell receptor beta chains sequenced from one sample in a study of cytomegalovirus exposure and HLA in healthy donors. Both 60 Vbeta primers and 13 Jbeta primers went into the PCR. Profiled with immunoSEQ multiplex PCR; TCRdb holds only in-frame clones, not every one. This table holds almost 95,000 clones, 69% found once. Sequencing input: PBMCs. Receptors originate from a man in his fifties or sixties in good health and CMV-seronegative.

This clone appeared a few times. This CDR3 is CASSSPRGSNEQFF. CDR3 nucleotide sequence: TGTGCCAGCAGCTCCCCGCGAGGGAGCAATGAGCAGTTCTTC. The J gene is TRBJ2-1, the V gene TRBV7-2; possible D gene TRBD2, 5 bases. V was trimmed by 4 bases and J by 6 bases, leaving 13 bases between them. This CDR3 region has 14 residues. The germline gives CDR1 SGHTA, CDR2 FQGNSA.

V and J are TRBV7-3 and TRBJ2-3, with 7 bases that match TRBD2. J lost 5 bases, V lost 6 bases, and 2 bases had no gene match. The CDR3 covers 12 residues. CDR1 SGHTA and CDR2 FQGTGA come from the germline V gene. DNA of the CDR3: TGTGCCAGCAGTGGGAGGGGAGATACGCAGTATTTT. The encoded protein is CASSGRGDTQYF.

The chain links TRBV15 to TRBJ2-5, with 9 bases lining up with TRBD1. The CDR3 length is 15 residues. The germline gives CDR1 LNHNV, CDR2 YYDKDF (reference sequence). The V gene end was trimmed by 2 bases and the J gene end by 5 bases; junction bases not matched to a gene: 6. CDR3 sequence: CATSRPRTGVETQYF. The CDR3 region has the DNA TGTGCCACCAGCAGACCCAGGACAGGGGTCGAGACCCAGTACTTC.

This clone was recorded many times. The chain joins TRBV16 to TRBJ1-3; D call uncertain. Germline V gene data show CDR1 as KGHSY and CDR2 as FQNENV. With 4 bases removed from V and 4 bases from J, the gap between germline ends came to 17 bases. The CDR3 sequence is 16 residues long. CDR3 in DNA: TGTGCCAGCAGCCCCCCGGCCGGAAGGGAGGGAAACACCATATATTTT. Amino acids: CASSPPAGREGNTIYF.

The J gene is TRBJ2-3, the V gene TRBV20-1; no definite D call. With 0 bases removed from V and 6 bases from J, the gap between germline ends came to 4 bases. The CDR3 extends over 11 amino acids. Germline CDR1 reads DFQATT; CDR2 reads SNEGSKA (reference sequence). The CDR3, as DNA: TGCAGTGCTAGAGAGAGCGATACGCAGTATTTT. It translates to CSARESDTQYF.

The chain couples TRBV6-5 to TRBJ1-1; 7 bases line up with TRBD1. The CDR3 spans 15 residues. Germline loops: CDR1 MNHEY, CDR2 SVGAGI. V gave up 7 bases and J gave up 11 bases; unmatched junction bases: 19. Written as DNA, the CDR3 is TGTGCCAGCATCTCCAAACCAACAGGGGATGTATCTGCTTTCTTT. Encoded protein: CASISKPTGDVSAFF.

The chain couples TRBV28 to TRBJ1-5; 7 bases are shared with TRBD1. Germline trimming cut 4 bases from V and 4 bases from J; bases unmatched to any gene: 13. Germline V lookup: CDR1 MDHEN, CDR2 SYDVKM. This CDR3 has 17 residues. The CDR3 loop is CASSSATTGFPNQPQHF. The CDR3, as DNA: TGTGCCAGCAGTTCAGCTACGACAGGGTTCCCTAATCAGCCCCAGCATTTT.

This clone has more than one count but fewer than ten. The V gene is TRBV4-1, the J gene TRBJ1-2, with 9 positions matching TRBD1. V lost 2 bases to trimming and J lost 7 bases; unmatched junction nucleotides: 11. Germline V gene lookup returns CDR1 MGHRA and CDR2 YSYEKL. The CDR3 length is 16 residues. In nucleotides, the CDR3 is TGCGCCAGCAGCCAACCTAGGGACAGGGAAAGATCTGGCTACACCTTC. It specifies CASSQPRDRERSGYTF.

The chain carries TRBV5-1 and TRBJ2-5; 11 bases match TRBD1. V lost 0 bases and J lost 3; bases outside the gene matches: 4. Germline V CDR1 and CDR2: SGHRS, YFSETQ. The CDR3 is 16 amino acids. The DNA for the CDR3 is TGCGCCAGCAGCTTGGCCGGGACAGGGGGGGAAGAGACCCAGTACTTC. This encodes CASSLAGTGGEETQYF.

The V call is TRBV7-2, the J call TRBJ2-5, with a tentative D call TRBD1 (6 bases). The germline V gene encodes CDR1 SGHTA and CDR2 FQGNSA. The germline V and J ends were trimmed by 4 bases and 4 bases, with 13 bases remaining between them. The CDR3 is made up of 14 amino acids. In DNA form, the CDR3 reads TGTGCCAGCAGCTCGCACCGGACAGCAGAGACCCAGTACTTC. Translation gives CASSSHRTAETQYF.

V gene TRBV6-1 combines with J gene TRBJ2-7; D possibly corresponds to TRBD2 (7 bases). Looked up from germline, CDR1 is MNHNS and CDR2 is SASEGT. Between the trimmed V and J ends, which lost 6 bases and 3 bases, there was a span of 15 bases. The CDR3 is 14 residues long. This CDR3 reads CASRRGGTIYEQYF. The DNA for the CDR3 is TGTGCCAGCAGAAGGGGGGGGACTATCTACGAGCAGTACTTC.

The genes are TRBV9 and TRBJ2-1; 11 positions match TRBD2. V lost 2 bases and J lost 7; bases outside the gene matches: 5. CDR1 is SGDLS, CDR2 YYNGEE, per germline. This CDR3 is built from 15 residues. The CDR3 spells CASSVSGRAGNEQFF. DNA for the CDR3: TGTGCCAGCAGCGTTAGCGGGAGGGCCGGGAATGAGCAGTTCTTC.

There are a few counts of this clone. The gene calls are TRBV7-3 and TRBJ2-5, with unresolved D. The length of the CDR3 is 13 residues. Trimming cost V 5 bases and J 4 bases, with 11 bases left between them. CDR1 is SGHTA, CDR2 FQGTGA, per germline. The CDR3 DNA reads as TGTGCCAGCAGCCGTAGCTCCGCAGAGACCCAGTACTTC. Protein product: CASSRSSAETQYF.

The genes are TRBV5-8 and TRBJ2-5; 14 positions agree with TRBD2. The V gene's germline CDR1 is SGHTS and CDR2 YDEGEE. Germline trimming cut 4 bases from V and 2 bases from J; bases unmatched to any gene: 10. The CDR3 runs to 18 residues. The CDR3 sequence: CASSPPGLAGDLQETQYF. DNA for the CDR3: TGTGCCAGCAGCCCTCCGGGACTAGCGGGAGACCTACAAGAGACCCAGTACTTC. Full variable domain (missing parts from reference TRBV5-8 and TRBJ2-5): EAGVTQSPTHLIKTRGQQATLRCSPISGHTSVYWYQQALGLGLQFLLWYDEGEERNRGNFPPRFSGRQFPNYSSELNVNALELEDSALYLCASSPPGLAGDLQETQYFGPGTRLLVL.

This clone has only a few counts. Here the CDR3 DNA reads TGTGCCAGCAGCCAACTCGGAGGGGCCTACGAGCAGTACGTC. It encodes CASSQLGGAYEQYV. This chain connects TRBV5-4 to TRBJ2-7; perhaps TRBD2 as D (6 bases). The V and J ends lost 4 bases and 2 bases respectively, with 13 bases between them. The length of the CDR3 is 14 residues. Germline V lookup: CDR1 SGHNT, CDR2 YYREEE (reference sequence).

The chain uses TRBV7-9 and TRBJ2-7; 8 bases are a match to TRBD2. There are 13 residues in the CDR3. Germline-derived CDR1 and CDR2 are SEHNR and FQNEAQ (reference sequence). With 2 bases clipped from V and 6 bases from J, the junction kept 3 bases outside the gene matches. CDR3 amino acids: CASSLMSGSEQYV. The CDR3 DNA is TGTGCCAGCAGCTTAATGAGCGGGAGCGAGCAGTACGTC.

This clone was seen only once. V and J are TRBV27 and TRBJ2-7; 10 positions match TRBD1. J lost 5 bases, V lost 3 bases, and 7 bases had no gene match. Germline CDR1 MNHEY, CDR2 SMNVEV (reference sequence). The CDR3 is 15 residues long. The CDR3 DNA is TGTGCCAGCAGTTTTGTGACAGGGGGCGTGGACGAGCAGTACTTC. As protein: CASSFVTGGVDEQYF.

The gene calls are TRBV27 and TRBJ2-7, with D tentatively TRBD2 (6 bases). Germline CDR1 is MNHEY and CDR2 is SMNVEV (reference sequence). Trimming pared 7 bases from V and 3 bases from J, leaving 19 bases between. The CDR3 runs to 15 residues. CDR3 DNA sequence: TGTGCCAGCACTCTTCGGGACTCTCGGGGCTACGAGCAGTACGTC. Protein product: CASTLRDSRGYEQYV.

The V and J genes are TRBV15 and TRBJ2-5; 11 nucleotides align to TRBD1. Germline trimming cut 1 base from V and 2 bases from J; bases unmatched to any gene: 3. The CDR3 is 16 residues long. Germline loops: CDR1 LNHNV, CDR2 YYDKDF (reference sequence). DNA for the CDR3: TGTGCCACCAGCAGAGGGGACAGGGGGTGGCAAGAGACCCAGTACTTC. Translated, it gives CATSRGDRGWQETQYF.

This rearrangement joins TRBV30 to TRBJ2-7; D is possibly TRBD2 (6 bases). This CDR3 contains 15 residues. Trimming took 0 bases from V and 4 from J, leaving 16 bases between them. CDR1 and CDR2 (germline): GTSNPN, SVGIG (reference sequence). DNA for the CDR3: TGTGCCTGGAGTGTATGGGGCGGGGTGAGATACGAGCAGTACTTC. Translated, it gives CAWSVWGGVRYEQYF.